A single sample is the source of the 10 T cell receptor beta chains below, sequenced in a study. Via MiXCR, TCRdb re-called the reads, giving one row per CDR3 protein. The table shows over a thousand distinct CDR3 sequences, with about 20% occurring only once. The source material was CD8+ T cells (not recorded whether cultured). The origin of the receptors is a female donor.

The chain is built from TRBV13 and TRBJ1-1, with 7 bases aligning to TRBD1. Trimming removed 5 bases from V and 3 bases from J; junction bases left unmatched: 6. There are 14 residues in the CDR3. CDR1 and CDR2 from the germline V gene are PRHDT and FYEKMQ (reference sequence). CDR3 loop: CASSQTGTDTEAFF. The CDR3 nucleotides are TGTGCCAGCAGCCAAACGGGGACAGACACTGAAGCTTTCTTT.

With regard to this clonotype: Given the absence of the conserved phenylalanine or tryptophan at the CDR3 end, a read error is likely. The DNA is left out, because the CDR3 cannot be placed on it with certainty; the CDR3 is given as TCRdb lists it. The CDR3 spells CASSSTGNYGYIL. The V call is TRBV12-3 or TRBV12-4, the J call TRBJ1-2; the D segment call TRBD1 is taken from the table without a DNA check. The CDR3 is 13 residues long, ends included.

This clonotype is classed as medium-sized. This clone may be a read error of a much larger clone one base away. The chain carries TRBV24-1 and TRBJ2-1; 10 nucleotides align to TRBD1. The CDR3 has 13 residues. The germline V gene encodes CDR1 KGHDR and CDR2 SFDVKD. The CDR3 coding sequence is TGTGCCGCCAGACAGGGGGCGGATAGTGAGCAGTTCTTC. It specifies CAARQGADSEQFF.

This clonotype was detected a few times. This may be a read error, as it is one base from a much larger clone. The gene calls are TRBV6-5 and TRBJ1-5; tentative D call: TRBD1 (5 bases). The CDR3 is made up of 16 amino acids. Germline V gene sequence: CDR1 MNHEY, CDR2 SVGAGI. The CDR3, as DNA: TGTGCCGGCAGCGTAGGACAAGACTATAGCAATCAGCCCCAGCATTTT. Translation gives CAGSVGQDYSNQPQHF.

This clonotype is termed medium-sized (0.01 to 0.1%). This rearrangement joins TRBV10-3 to TRBJ2-2; D uncertain. Trimming left V 3 bases short and J 0 bases short, with 8 bases between. The CDR3 runs 15 residues. Germline V lookup: CDR1 ENHRY, CDR2 SYGVKD. This chain's CDR3 is CAISDSETNTGELFF. Written as DNA, the CDR3 is TGTGCCATCAGTGATTCGGAAACGAACACCGGGGAGCTGTTTTTT.

The V call is TRBV7-2, the J call TRBJ2-1; 8 nucleotides align to TRBD2. V lost 5 bases, J lost 4 bases, and 7 bases stayed unmatched. CDR1 and CDR2 from the germline V gene are SGHTA and FQGNSA. This CDR3 has 15 amino acids. The CDR3 sequence: CASSPQRERYNEQFF. CDR3 nucleotides: TGTGCCAGCAGCCCCCAGCGGGAGAGGTACAATGAGCAGTTCTTC.

Judged by abundance, this clonotype is medium-sized. V gene TRBV6-1 combines with J gene TRBJ1-1; no firm D call. CDR1 and CDR2 from the germline V gene are MNHNS and SASEGT. The CDR3 has 13 amino acids. V dropped 7 bases and J dropped 1 base, with 10 bases sitting between them. CDR3 loop: CASNGLTNTEAFF. The CDR3, as DNA: TGTGCCAGCAACGGACTCACGAACACTGAAGCTTTCTTT.

There are many counts of this clonotype. This chain joins TRBV19 and TRBJ2-3; D is unresolved. The V end was cut by 2 bases, the J end by 2 bases, with 11 bases between. CDR3 length equals 15 residues. Germline V gene lookup returns CDR1 LNHDA and CDR2 SQIVND (reference sequence). CDR3 sequence (DNA): TGTGCCAGTAGTATACCGGCTACCCCCACAGATACGCAGTATTTT. Its translation is CASSIPATPTDTQYF.

Regarding this clonotype: One end of the junction is discordant with germline, which a read error may explain. This chain connects TRBV13 to TRBJ2-1; 8 nucleotides line up with TRBD2. The CDR3 contains 15 residues. Germline assignment: CDR1 PRHDT and CDR2 FYEKMQ (reference sequence). This CDR3 reads CVSRDRTSGYNEQFF. The CDR3 DNA sequence: TGTGTCAGCAGGGACCGCACTAGCGGCTACAATGAGCAGTTCTTC.

This clonotype is large. The chain is built from TRBV20-1 and TRBJ2-7; tentatively, D is TRBD1 (6 bases). Per germline, CDR1 DFQATT and CDR2 SNEGSKA (reference sequence). V lost 1 base and J lost 3, with 10 bases in between. The CDR3 covers 13 residues. The CDR3 bases are TGCAGTGCTAGAGTTGCCAGGGGCTACGAGCAGTACTTC. Protein product: CSARVARGYEQYF.